This entry lists 28 T cell receptor beta chains sequenced from one sample in a study of blood T cell repertoires in COVID-19. Using immunoSEQ multiplex PCR, the repertoire was profiled, and TCRdb retains in-frame clones only, with some absent. The sample lists approximately 290,000 clones; more than 65% were seen once. Sequenced input: peripheral blood. The receptors here all came from a person aged 65-85 years with COVID-19, enrolled during active disease.

The V and J genes are TRBV19 and TRBJ2-2; no clear D gene. Germline loops: CDR1 LNHDA, CDR2 SQIVND (reference sequence). The V end lost 9 bases, the J end lost 2 bases, and 13 bases lay between the germline ends. The CDR3 length is 14 residues. CDR3 sequence reads: CASAARVNTGELFF. The CDR3 bases are TGTGCCAGCGCGGCCCGGGTAAACACCGGGGAGCTGTTTTTT.

This rearrangement joins TRBV30 to TRBJ1-5; perhaps TRBD1 as D (6 bases). Germline loops: CDR1 GTSNPN, CDR2 SVGIG (reference sequence). The CDR3 length is 12 residues. Trimming removed 0 bases at V and 9 bases at J, with 9 bases between. CDR3 nucleotides: TGTGCCTGGAGTGTGGGGGGGCCGCCCCAGCATTTT. Translating it yields CAWSVGGPPQHF.

The chain has TRBV19 and TRBJ2-7; 8 bases line up with TRBD1. This CDR3 contains 15 residues. Trimming cost V 4 bases and J 6 bases; bases outside gene matches: 11. Per germline, CDR1 LNHDA and CDR2 SQIVND (reference sequence). The CDR3 coding sequence is TGTGCCAGTAGTAGTATGCGTCAGGGGGCCGGCGAGCAGTACTTC. It codes for CASSSMRQGAGEQYF.

V is TRBV6-4 and J is TRBJ2-7; 7 nucleotides match TRBD1. The germline V gene encodes CDR1 MRHNA and CDR2 SNTAGT. The CDR3 is 16 amino acids. J was trimmed by 0 bases and V by 5 bases; bases with no gene match: 10. The chain's CDR3 is CASSKTPGGSSYEQYF. The CDR3 DNA sequence: TGTGCCAGCAGTAAAACACCAGGGGGAAGCTCCTACGAGCAGTACTTC.

The genes are TRBV14 and TRBJ2-5, with a possible D match to TRBD2 (6 bases). Germline-derived CDR1 and CDR2 are SGHDN and FVKESK. With 1 base removed from V and 5 bases from J, the gap between germline ends came to 11 bases. This CDR3 has 14 amino acids. In DNA form, the CDR3 reads TGTGCCAGCAGCCAAGTCTCGGGGAGGGAGACCCAGTACTTC. It translates to CASSQVSGRETQYF.

This clone has only one observation. The chain links TRBV19 to TRBJ1-2; perhaps TRBD1 as D (5 bases). V gave up 4 bases and J gave up 2 bases, with 11 bases separating them. Germline CDR1 reads LNHDA; CDR2 reads SQIVND (reference sequence). This CDR3 has 14 residues. For the CDR3, the DNA is TGTGCCAGTAGTACCCCTCAGGGAAACTATGGCTACACCTTC. Translating gives CASSTPQGNYGYTF.

This clone was counted a few times. This chain connects TRBV28 to TRBJ2-2, with D possibly TRBD1 on 5 matching bases. V lost 7 bases to trimming and J lost 1 base, with 7 bases between them. The CDR3 is 13 residues long. CDR1 is MDHEN and CDR2 is SYDVKM in the germline V gene. For the CDR3, the DNA is TGTGCCAGCACGGACAAGAACACCGGGGAGCTGTTTTTT. Translation: CASTDKNTGELFF.

The rearrangement links TRBV7-6 to TRBJ1-3, with TRBD1 as a possible D gene (5 bases). V was cut by 5 bases and J by 8 bases, with 13 bases left in between. The CDR3 has 13 amino acids. Germline V gene lookup returns CDR1 SGHVS and CDR2 FNYEAQ. CDR3 in amino acids: CASSIPTRDTIYF. CDR3 nucleotides: TGTGCCAGCAGCATACCCACCAGGGACACCATATATTTT.

This clone was detected only a few times. This chain uses TRBV6-2 or TRBV6-3 with TRBJ1-2; D is possibly TRBD1 (5 bases). V was trimmed by 2 bases and J by 7 bases, leaving 20 bases between them. CDR1 and CDR2 (germline): MNHEY, SVGEGT. CDR3 length: 16 residues. The CDR3 here is CASSYGGNTGRSGYTF. Here the CDR3 DNA reads TGTGCCAGCAGTTACGGGGGGAACACTGGACGGTCTGGCTACACCTTC.

The V and J genes are TRBV7-9 and TRBJ2-2; D call uncertain. This CDR3 is 16 amino acids long. Trimming left V 2 bases short and J 1 base short, with 11 bases between. Germline V gene sequence: CDR1 SEHNR, CDR2 FQNEAQ (reference sequence). Here the CDR3 DNA reads TGTGCCAGCAGCTTATCTGATACAGTGAACACCGGGGAGCTGTTTTTT. Protein product: CASSLSDTVNTGELFF.

This clone was picked up a small number of times. The chain uses TRBV7-2 and TRBJ1-5; D remains unclear. Germline CDR1 and CDR2: SGHTA and FQGNSA. This CDR3 is built from 15 residues. Trimming took 2 bases from V and 7 from J, leaving 15 bases between them. The CDR3 here is CASSLKGSAGQPQHF. The CDR3 nucleotides read TGTGCCAGCAGCTTAAAAGGGAGCGCGGGCCAGCCCCAGCATTTT.

This clone was counted between two and nine times. V usage is TRBV7-2 and J usage is TRBJ2-3; TRBD2 agrees at 10 bases. The CDR3 has 14 amino acids. V lost 5 bases, J lost 9 bases, and 8 bases stayed unmatched. Germline V gene sequence: CDR1 SGHTA, CDR2 FQGNSA. In nucleotides, the CDR3 is TGTGCCAGCAGCCTACAGCGGGGGGGCTCGACGCAGTATTTT. Its protein product is CASSLQRGGSTQYF.

The V gene is TRBV7-9, the J gene TRBJ2-7, with 8 bases lining up with TRBD2. CDR1 and CDR2 (germline): SEHNR, FQNEAQ (reference sequence). J lost 3 bases, V lost 4 bases, and 14 bases had no gene match. CDR3 length: 17 amino acids. Written as DNA, the CDR3 is TGTGCCAGCAGCTCCCTCGAATGGGGTAGCGGGAACTACGAGCAGTACTTC. Protein: CASSSLEWGSGNYEQYF.

The V call is TRBV19, the J call TRBJ1-5; TRBD1 agrees at 7 bases. From germline, CDR1 is LNHDA and CDR2 SQIVND (reference sequence). The CDR3 is 15 amino acids. Losses at the gene ends were 5 bases for V and 3 bases for J; bases not matched to a gene: 7. CDR3 nucleotide sequence: TGTGCCAGTAGTGTAGGACAGGCTACCAATCAGCCCCAGCATTTT. Protein sequence: CASSVGQATNQPQHF. Together with reference TRBV19 and TRBJ1-5, the CDR3 gives the full variable domain: DGGITQSPKYLFRKEGQNVTLSCEQNLNHDAMYWYRQDPGQGLRLIYYSQIVNDFQKGDIAEGYSVSREKKESFPLTVTSAQKNPTAFYLCASSVGQATNQPQHFGDGTRLSIL.

The count of this clone is one. V is TRBV5-4 and J is TRBJ1-1; 8 nucleotides match TRBD1. Germline-derived CDR1 and CDR2 are SGHNT and YYREEE (reference sequence). This CDR3 contains 17 residues. V gave up 4 bases and J gave up 5 bases; unmatched junction bases: 16. The CDR3 DNA sequence: TGTGCCAGCAGCCGCCTCGGGACAGGAATTAAAGGGACTGAAGCTTTCTTT. The encoded protein is CASSRLGTGIKGTEAFF.

J is TRBJ1-5 and V is TRBV6-5, with 7 bases identical to TRBD1. Trimming at V came to 8 bases and at J to 6 bases, leaving 7 bases not matched to a gene. The CDR3 is made up of 13 amino acids. CDR1 is MNHEY, CDR2 SVGAGI, per germline. The CDR3 DNA reads as TGTGCCAGCGACAGGGATCGCAGTCAGCCCCAGCATTTT. Its translation: CASDRDRSQPQHF.

This rearrangement joins TRBV6-4 to TRBJ1-1, with D tentatively TRBD1 (6 bases). Trimming took off 6 bases at V and 4 bases at J, with 15 bases between the two ends. Germline assignment: CDR1 MRHNA and CDR2 SNTAGT. The CDR3 contains 14 residues. The chain's CDR3 is CASSPQTGTTEAFF. The CDR3 DNA follows: TGTGCCAGCAGCCCCCAAACAGGGACCACTGAAGCTTTCTTT.

V is TRBV6-2 or TRBV6-3 and J is TRBJ1-1, with D perhaps TRBD1 (5 bases). CDR3 size: 17 residues. The V and J ends lost 2 bases and 3 bases respectively, with 19 bases between them. Germline CDR1 is MNHEY and CDR2 is SVGEGT. The CDR3 reads CASSYGNSARGYTEAFF. Written as DNA, the CDR3 is TGTGCCAGCAGTTACGGTAACTCGGCCCGGGGGTACACTGAAGCTTTCTTT.

The chain couples TRBV28 to TRBJ1-5, with TRBD1 as a possible D gene (6 bases). The DNA matches TRBJ2-3 better at its end, which makes the J call doubtful. The CDR3 covers 17 residues. The germline V gene has CDR1 MDHEN and CDR2 SYDVKM. CDR3 protein: CASSSDRDTNRGQPQYF. DNA of the CDR3: TGTGCCAGCAGTTCGGACCGGGACACCAACCGAGGTCAGCCCCAGTATTTT.

The CDR3 region is CASSSIGRGFAGRYNEQFF. The CDR3 nucleotides read TGTGCCAGCAGCTCAATTGGCAGGGGATTCGCTGGTCGCTACAATGAGCAGTTCTTC. This chain joins TRBV5-6 and TRBJ2-1; a possible D gene is TRBD1 (6 bases). The CDR3 extends over 19 amino acids. Germline V gene data show CDR1 as SGHDT and CDR2 as YYEEEE. Trimming took off 3 bases at V and 3 bases at J, with 25 bases between the two ends.

This chain links TRBV9 with TRBJ2-5; maybe TRBD1 (6 bases). Germline V lookup: CDR1 SGDLS, CDR2 YYNGEE. CDR3 length equals 15 residues. Trimming removed 2 bases from V and 2 bases from J, with 13 bases in between. The CDR3 DNA follows: TGTGCCAGCAGCGTTAGACCTACAGGGCAAGAGACCCAGTACTTC. This gives the protein CASSVRPTGQETQYF.

V gene TRBV6-2 or TRBV6-3 combines with J gene TRBJ2-2, with a weak D call TRBD1 (6 bases). Trimming took 1 base from V and 3 from J, leaving 9 bases between them. The CDR3 totals 15 residues. CDR1 and CDR2 (germline): MNHEY, SVGEGT. The CDR3 sequence is CASSYLRTDTGELFF. DNA of the CDR3: TGTGCCAGCAGTTACTTAAGGACAGACACCGGGGAGCTGTTTTTT.

This sequence joins TRBV9 and TRBJ2-2; 8 nucleotides match TRBD2. The CDR3 runs to 15 residues. Germline V gene sequence: CDR1 SGDLS, CDR2 YYNGEE. J lost 7 bases, V lost 3 bases, and 8 bases had no gene match. The CDR3 is CASSAGAGAVGELFF. For the CDR3, the DNA is TGTGCCAGCAGCGCCGGAGCGGGAGCTGTCGGGGAGCTGTTTTTT.

The chain combines TRBV7-9 with TRBJ2-3, with D perhaps matching TRBD1 (5 bases). This CDR3 spans 16 amino acids. Germline-derived CDR1 and CDR2 are SEHNR and FQNEAQ (reference sequence). With 2 bases removed from V and 0 bases from J, the gap between germline ends came to 12 bases. Here the CDR3 DNA reads TGTGCCAGCAGCTTATTAGCAGGGCTGAGCACAGATACGCAGTATTTT. It specifies CASSLLAGLSTDTQYF.

V is TRBV6-1 and J is TRBJ2-3; a possible D gene is TRBD2 (5 bases). Germline values: CDR1 MNHNS, CDR2 SASEGT. There are 15 residues in the CDR3. Trimming shortened V by 2 bases and J by 3 bases, and 12 bases separated the two germline ends. CDR3 region: CASSEWAGITDTQYF. CDR3 DNA sequence: TGTGCCAGCAGTGAATGGGCGGGCATAACAGATACGCAGTATTTT.

The genes are TRBV5-1 and TRBJ2-4, with TRBD2 matching 8 bases. Losses at the gene ends were 1 base for V and 7 bases for J; bases not matched to a gene: 1. The CDR3 has 13 amino acids. Germline values: CDR1 SGHRS, CDR2 YFSETQ. CDR3 DNA: TGCGCCAGCAGCTTGTCGGGGGGGAACATTCAGTACTTC. This translates into CASSLSGGNIQYF.

The chain has TRBV21-1 and TRBJ1-5; the D segment call TRBD1 is taken from the table without a DNA check. TRBV21-1 is marked as a pseudogene. This CDR3 is built from 18 residues. The CDR3 is CASSTCPRDRHSNQPQHF. The CDR3 DNA reads TGTGCCAGCAGCACCTGTCCGAGGGACAGACATAGCAATCAGCCCCAGCATTTT.

The rearrangement uses TRBV5-1 and TRBJ2-7; no clear D. Germline assignment: CDR1 SGHRS and CDR2 YFSETQ. This CDR3 contains 14 residues. V was cut by 0 bases and J by 1 base, with 8 bases left in between. The CDR3 spells CASSLALQSYEQYF. The CDR3 coding sequence is TGCGCCAGCAGCTTGGCCCTACAGTCCTACGAGCAGTACTTC.